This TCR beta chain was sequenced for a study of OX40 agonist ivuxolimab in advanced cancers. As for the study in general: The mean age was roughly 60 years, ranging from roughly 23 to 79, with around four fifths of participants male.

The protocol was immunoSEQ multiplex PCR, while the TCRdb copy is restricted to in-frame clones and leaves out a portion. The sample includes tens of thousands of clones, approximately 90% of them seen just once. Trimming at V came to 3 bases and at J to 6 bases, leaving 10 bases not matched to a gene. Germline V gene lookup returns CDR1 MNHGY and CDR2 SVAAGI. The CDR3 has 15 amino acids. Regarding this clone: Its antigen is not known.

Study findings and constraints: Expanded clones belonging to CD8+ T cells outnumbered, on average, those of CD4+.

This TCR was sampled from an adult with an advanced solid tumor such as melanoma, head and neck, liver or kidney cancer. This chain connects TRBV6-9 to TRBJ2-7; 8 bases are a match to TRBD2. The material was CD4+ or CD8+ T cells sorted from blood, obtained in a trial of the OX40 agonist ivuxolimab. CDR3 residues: CASSYDSGGRREQYF. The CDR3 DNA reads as TGTGCCAGCAGTTACGACAGTGGCGGGAGGCGCGAGCAGTACTTC.